The rows below give T cell receptor beta chains drawn from one sample of a study of T cell responses to AZD1222 COVID-19 vaccine. Profiling relied on immunoSEQ multiplex PCR, and the TCRdb table lists in-frame clones only, not all of them. The sample has about 150,000 clones; over 80% are singletons. Sequences were derived from peripheral blood, sampled 28 days after the second AZD1222 dose. The source of these receptors is an adult who received the AZD1222 COVID-19 vaccine. Each CDR3 is given with its conserved first and last residue. The D gene is left open where the match is weak. Expanded clones get a size class; other rows say once, few or many, or leave the size out.

V gene,clone size,D gene,J gene,CDR3 DNA,CDR3 protein
TRBV2,NA,TRBD1,TRBJ1-5,TGTGCCAGCAGACCCGGGACAGGGGGCAATCAGCCCCAGCATTTT,CASRPGTGGNQPQHF
TRBV6-5,NA,TRBD1,TRBJ1-2,TGTGCCAGCAGGAAGACAGGGTCGACGGGCTACACCTTC,CASRKTGSTGYTF
TRBV21-1,NA,NA,TRBJ1-3,TGTGCCAGCAGCAATACCCGTGGGCAGGGGGAAGGAAACACCATATATTTT,CASSNTRGQGEGNTIYF
TRBV7-2,NA,TRBD1,TRBJ1-6,TGTGCCAGCAGTCTAACAGGGGATTATAATTCACCCCTCCACTTT,CASSLTGDYNSPLHF
TRBV7-9,NA,NA,TRBJ1-2,TGTGCCAGCGTGGGGGTCGCACCTGGCTACACCTTC,CASVGVAPGYTF
TRBV7-3,once,NA,TRBJ1-6,TGTGCCAGCAGCTTAACAGGGACCCTCGATTCACCCCTCCACTTT,CASSLTGTLDSPLHF
TRBV9,NA,TRBD1,TRBJ2-3,TGTGCCAGCAGCGGCCAGGACAGGGTGACAGATACGCAGTATTTT,CASSGQDRVTDTQYF
TRBV30,NA,NA,TRBJ1-5,TGTGCCTGGAGCGCAGGGCAGGGGAGTCAGCCCCAGCATTTT,CAWSAGQGSQPQHF
TRBV30,NA,TRBD2,TRBJ2-5,TGTGCCTGGAGTGTAGGGGTTAGCGGGGAGACCCAGTACTTC,CAWSVGVSGETQYF
TRBV28,NA,TRBD2,TRBJ2-1,TGTGCCAGCAGTCCCGTAGCGGGAGTAAGGGACAATGAGCAGTTCTTC,CASSPVAGVRDNEQFF
TRBV20-1,NA,NA,TRBJ1-5,TGCAGTGCTAGTAATGCAGGGTCGGCTCAGCCCCAGCATTTT,CSASNAGSAQPQHF
TRBV6-2/TRBV6-3,once,TRBD2,TRBJ2-1,TGTGCCAGCAGCCCCGGCGGGAGGGGATATCCCTACAATGAGCAGTTCTTC,CASSPGGRGYPYNEQFF